These 25 T cell receptor beta chains came from one sample sequenced in a study of circulating and synovial CD4+ cells in juvenile arthritis. The table came from immunoSEQ multiplex PCR; TCRdb's copy has only in-frame clones and leaves some out. The sample shows more than 30,000 clones, just over 90% of them seen only once. Sequences were obtained from CD4+ T cells from blood. These receptors all stem from a human donor with juvenile idiopathic arthritis.

The chain has TRBV18 and TRBJ2-1; 9 bases are a match to TRBD2. V shed 5 bases and J 4 bases; nucleotides not matched to a gene: 6. Per germline, CDR1 KGHSH and CDR2 LQKENI. This CDR3 is 15 amino acids long. The CDR3 nucleotides are TGTGCCAGCTCAGTAGCGGGAGTGGCATACAATGAGCAGTTCTTC. It yields the protein CASSVAGVAYNEQFF.

The chain is built from TRBV18 and TRBJ1-1; D uncertain. This CDR3 comprises 11 residues. Germline values: CDR1 KGHSH, CDR2 LQKENI. Trimming cost V 3 bases and J 7 bases, with 6 bases left between them. The CDR3 is CASSPGLEAFF. CDR3 DNA sequence: TGTGCCAGCTCACCTGGCCTTGAAGCTTTCTTT.

This rearrangement joins TRBV5-1 to TRBJ2-7; 8 bases are a match to TRBD1. CDR3 length: 15 residues. J lost 2 bases, V lost 5 bases, and 9 bases had no gene match. The germline CDR1 and CDR2 sequences are SGHRS and YFSETQ. CDR3 nucleotides: TGCGCCAGCAGTTGGACAGGGCGTTCCCCCTACGAGCAGTACTTC. This encodes CASSWTGRSPYEQYF.

V usage is TRBV30 and J usage is TRBJ1-4; the D is unclear. In germline, CDR1 is GTSNPN, CDR2 SVGIG (reference sequence). This CDR3 is built from 12 residues. V lost 3 bases and J 5 bases, leaving 7 bases between the germline ends. DNA for the CDR3: TGTGCCTGGAGCGCCCTAAATGAAAAACTGTTTTTT. Protein product: CAWSALNEKLFF.

This chain joins TRBV6-1 and TRBJ2-3; 8 nucleotides line up with TRBD2. The germline CDR1 and CDR2 sequences are MNHNS and SASEGT. The V gene end was trimmed by 6 bases and the J gene end by 1 base; junction bases not matched to a gene: 6. CDR3 size: 15 residues. The CDR3 DNA follows: TGTGCCAGCAGGACCGGACTAGCTGGCACAGATACGCAGTATTTT. This gives the protein CASRTGLAGTDTQYF.

The chain is built from TRBV28 and TRBJ2-5; 7 nucleotides line up with TRBD1. J gave up 4 bases and V 7 bases, and 6 bases lay outside the gene matches. The CDR3 is made up of 13 amino acids. CDR1 and CDR2 (germline): MDHEN, SYDVKM. CDR3: CASTRGGAETQYF. The CDR3 nucleotides are TGTGCCAGCACTAGAGGGGGCGCAGAGACCCAGTACTTC.

The chain recombines TRBV5-4 with TRBJ2-2; 7 bases agree with TRBD1. In germline, CDR1 is SGHNT, CDR2 YYREEE (reference sequence). J lost 5 bases, V lost 3 bases, and 1 base had no gene match. This CDR3 is built from 13 residues. The CDR3 DNA follows: TGTGCCAGCAGCTCAGGGGGAACCGGGGAGCTGTTTTTT. It translates to CASSSGGTGELFF.

This clone was seen just once. The genes are TRBV4-1 and TRBJ2-6; the D gene is possibly TRBD2 (6 bases). Trimming took 2 bases from V and 4 from J, leaving 18 bases between them. The CDR3 consists of 18 residues. Germline V gene sequence: CDR1 MGHRA, CDR2 YSYEKL. CDR3 residues: CASSQFGGARIGANVLTF. The CDR3 DNA is TGCGCCAGCAGCCAATTCGGAGGGGCGAGAATAGGGGCCAACGTCCTGACTTTC.

The rearrangement joins TRBV11-2 to TRBJ2-1; D is possibly TRBD1 (5 bases). Trimming cost V 5 bases and J 0 bases, with 11 bases left between them. CDR1 is SGHAT and CDR2 is FQNNGV in the germline V gene. The CDR3 contains 15 residues. As DNA, the CDR3 is TGTGCCAGCAGCACTCAGGGCAGCTCCTACAATGAGCAGTTCTTC. It translates to CASSTQGSSYNEQFF. The whole variable domain, remainder taken from reference TRBV11-2 and TRBJ2-1, is EAGVAQSPRYKIIEKRQSVAFWCNPISGHATLYWYQQILGQGPKLLIQFQNNGVVDDSQLPKDRFSAERLKGVDSTLKIQPAKLEDSAVYLCASSTQGSSYNEQFFGPGTRLTVL.

The V gene is TRBV7-9, the J gene TRBJ2-7; no definite D call. The ends were cut back, 1 base at V and 7 bases at J, with 11 bases in the middle. CDR3 length: 13 residues. Per the germline V gene, CDR1 is SEHNR and CDR2 is FQNEAQ (reference sequence). CDR3 nucleotides: TGTGCCAGCAGCTTAGTGGCCTCCGGGGAGCAGTACTTC. It specifies CASSLVASGEQYF. Drawing the rest from reference TRBV7-9 and TRBJ2-7, the complete variable domain is DTGVSQNPRHKITKRGQNVTFRCDPISEHNRLYWYRQTLGQGPEFLTYFQNEAQLEKSRLLSDRFSAERPKGSFSTLEIQRTEQGDSAMYLCASSLVASGEQYFGPGTRLTVT.

This clone was detected only a few times. J is TRBJ2-1 and V is TRBV19, with D unclear. The CDR3 is 13 amino acids. Germline loops: CDR1 LNHDA, CDR2 SQIVND (reference sequence). Trimming removed 2 bases at V and 4 bases at J, with 6 bases between. CDR3 in DNA: TGTGCCAGTAGTATAACGCGGTACAATGAGCAGTTCTTC. This encodes CASSITRYNEQFF.

The chain has TRBV4-1 and TRBJ2-7; D is ambiguous. V shed 3 bases and J shed 5 bases, with 14 bases lying between them. Germline V lookup: CDR1 MGHRA, CDR2 YSYEKL. The CDR3 has 14 residues. CDR3 amino acids: CASSHFTGSDEQYF. CDR3 nucleotide sequence: TGCGCCAGCAGCCATTTTACTGGTTCCGACGAGCAGTACTTC.

This rearrangement joins TRBV18 to TRBJ2-7, with D perhaps TRBD2 (6 bases). V gave up 0 bases and J gave up 2 bases, with 11 bases separating them. Germline V gene sequence: CDR1 KGHSH, CDR2 LQKENI. This CDR3 is built from 15 residues. The CDR3 here is CASSPPSIAAYEQYF. CDR3 in DNA: TGTGCCAGCTCACCACCGTCGATAGCGGCCTACGAGCAGTACTTC.

V usage is TRBV27 and J usage is TRBJ1-3; the match to TRBD1 covers 9 bases. The germline V gene has CDR1 MNHEY and CDR2 SMNVEV (reference sequence). Losses at the gene ends were 3 bases for V and 6 bases for J; bases not matched to a gene: 6. The CDR3 totals 15 residues. CDR3 bases: TGTGCCAGCAGTTTCGACAGGGGGGCAGAAAACACCATATATTTT. Protein: CASSFDRGAENTIYF.

V usage is TRBV5-4 and J usage is TRBJ1-6, with a possible D match to TRBD1 (6 bases). V was pared by 4 bases and J by 9 bases, with 14 bases between. The CDR3 has 14 amino acids. Germline V gene sequence: CDR1 SGHNT, CDR2 YYREEE (reference sequence). The CDR3 is CASSLRGGSSPLHF. CDR3 bases: TGTGCCAGCAGCCTTCGGGGGGGCAGTTCACCCCTCCACTTT.

This chain joins TRBV6-1 and TRBJ1-2; 10 positions match TRBD1. Germline lookup yields CDR1 MNHNS and CDR2 SASEGT. With V trimmed by 3 bases and J by 8 bases, 3 bases remained unmatched. The CDR3 runs 13 residues. The CDR3 DNA is TGTGCCAGCAGTGAGGCGACAGGGGGCGGCTACACCTTC. Translated: CASSEATGGGYTF.

This sequence joins TRBV7-8 and TRBJ2-7; 7 nucleotides agree with TRBD2. The V gene end was trimmed by 2 bases and the J gene end by 2 bases; junction bases not matched to a gene: 3. The CDR3 is made up of 14 amino acids. Germline CDR1 reads SGHVS; CDR2 reads FQNEAQ. The CDR3 DNA is TGTGCCAGCAGCTTACGGCGGGAGACCTACGAGCAGTACTTC. This translates into CASSLRRETYEQYF.

The chain combines TRBV30 with TRBJ2-1; TRBD2 is a possible D gene (5 bases). The CDR3 runs 14 residues. Trimming left V 4 bases short and J 3 bases short, with 13 bases between. Germline assignment: CDR1 GTSNPN and CDR2 SVGIG (reference sequence). Here the CDR3 DNA reads TGTGCCTGGAATCGGGCGGGCCTCTACAATGAGCAGTTCTTC. It is translated as CAWNRAGLYNEQFF.

V gene TRBV19 combines with J gene TRBJ2-1; weak D call: TRBD2 (5 bases). The CDR3 length is 15 residues. Trimming took off 7 bases at V and 2 bases at J, with 15 bases between the two ends. Germline CDR1 LNHDA, CDR2 SQIVND (reference sequence). CDR3 nucleotides: TGTGCCAGTATGATCATGGCGGGCGCCTACAATGAGCAGTTCTTC. It is translated as CASMIMAGAYNEQFF.

This chain links TRBV28 with TRBJ1-1; 9 positions match TRBD1. The V and J ends lost 5 bases and 3 bases, in that order; junction bases with no gene match: 7. From germline, CDR1 is MDHEN and CDR2 SYDVKM. This CDR3 contains 15 residues. The CDR3 nucleotides read TGTGCCAGCAGTCCTGGGGACAGGGTGGACACTGAAGCTTTCTTT. Residues: CASSPGDRVDTEAFF.

The V call is TRBV15, the J call TRBJ2-1; 8 nucleotides line up with TRBD2. Germline CDR1 reads LNHNV; CDR2 reads YYDKDF (reference sequence). There are 13 residues in the CDR3. Germline trimming cut 8 bases from V and 6 bases from J; bases unmatched to any gene: 6. CDR3 DNA: TGTGCCACCGATCTAGCGGGTTTCAATGAGCAGTTCTTC. Its translation is CATDLAGFNEQFF.

This chain uses TRBV19 with TRBJ2-7; possible D gene TRBD2, 6 bases. Trimming left V 1 base short and J 0 bases short, with 16 bases between. Germline loops: CDR1 LNHDA, CDR2 SQIVND (reference sequence). CDR3 length: 17 residues. The CDR3 region is CASSIVAGQGISYEQYF. The CDR3 nucleotides read TGTGCCAGTAGTATAGTTGCGGGGCAGGGTATCTCCTACGAGCAGTACTTC. Looking up the rest from reference TRBV19 and TRBJ2-7 gives the full variable domain: DGGITQSPKYLFRKEGQNVTLSCEQNLNHDAMYWYRQDPGQGLRLIYYSQIVNDFQKGDIAEGYSVSREKKESFPLTVTSAQKNPTAFYLCASSIVAGQGISYEQYFGPGTRLTVT.

This clone was seen a handful of times. The rearrangement uses TRBV19 and TRBJ1-3, with D tentatively TRBD1 (6 bases). Germline V lookup: CDR1 LNHDA, CDR2 SQIVND (reference sequence). Trimming cost V 8 bases and J 0 bases, with 14 bases left between them. The CDR3 has 15 amino acids. In DNA form, the CDR3 reads TGTGCCAGTCGGGACACCGTCTACTCTGGAAACACCATATATTTT. Translation gives CASRDTVYSGNTIYF.

This clone has a single count. V is TRBV19 and J is TRBJ1-4; D unresolved. Germline loops: CDR1 LNHDA, CDR2 SQIVND (reference sequence). This CDR3 has 13 residues. V was trimmed by 4 bases and J by 6 bases, leaving 9 bases between them. This chain's CDR3 is CASSTGFDEKLFF. As DNA, the CDR3 is TGTGCCAGTAGTACCGGGTTTGATGAAAAACTGTTTTTT.

This clone has only one observation. The chain couples TRBV28 to TRBJ2-3; 9 positions agree with TRBD2. Per germline, CDR1 MDHEN and CDR2 SYDVKM. V lost 7 bases and J lost 4; bases outside the gene matches: 6. This CDR3 is 14 amino acids long. In nucleotides, the CDR3 is TGTGCCAGCAAAGCGGGAGGATCGTCAGATACGCAGTATTTT. As protein: CASKAGGSSDTQYF.